The 28 T cell receptor beta chains below all came from one sample that was sequenced in a study of blood T cell repertoires in COVID-19. Only in-frame clones appear in the TCRdb table, and some are missing; sequencing was by immunoSEQ multiplex PCR. This sample has some 200,000 clones; 80% to 90% occur once, and the top ten carry 3.5% to 4.5%. Sequenced sample: peripheral blood. The receptors stem from a man in his fifties or sixties with acute or convalescent COVID-19.

The genes are TRBV2 and TRBJ1-2; D uncertain. The CDR3 contains 12 residues. Germline CDR1 and CDR2: SNHLY and FYNNEI. The germline V and J ends were trimmed by 6 bases and 4 bases, with 9 bases remaining between them. The chain's CDR3 is CASRVETYGYTF. In DNA form, the CDR3 reads TGTGCCAGCAGGGTGGAGACCTATGGCTACACCTTC.

This clone appeared a few times. The V and J genes are TRBV2 and TRBJ1-2; a possible D gene is TRBD1 (5 bases). CDR3 length equals 14 residues. Trimming cost V 6 bases and J 5 bases, with 16 bases left between them. Germline lookup yields CDR1 SNHLY and CDR2 FYNNEI. The CDR3 protein is CASRPAPGLYGYTF. The CDR3 DNA is TGTGCCAGCAGACCAGCTCCGGGACTTTATGGCTACACCTTC.

The chain uses TRBV29-1 and TRBJ1-2; 7 nucleotides align to TRBD1. In germline, CDR1 is SQVTM, CDR2 ANQGSEA. The length of the CDR3 is 15 residues. Losses at the gene ends were 2 bases for V and 3 bases for J; bases not matched to a gene: 9. CDR3 loop: CSVENPGQVDYGYTF. The CDR3 DNA is TGCAGCGTTGAAAACCCCGGACAGGTGGACTATGGCTACACCTTC.

This clone has a single count. J is TRBJ1-1 and V is TRBV7-2; possibly TRBD1 for D (5 bases). CDR1 SGHTA and CDR2 FQGNSA come from the germline V gene. V shed 5 bases and J shed 4 bases, with 17 bases lying between them. The CDR3 length is 15 residues. The CDR3 loop reads CASSLRAEGVTEAFF. CDR3 nucleotide sequence: TGTGCCAGCAGCCTTAGGGCGGAAGGGGTCACTGAAGCTTTCTTT.

The chain links TRBV6-6 to TRBJ1-2; D gene uncertain. Germline CDR1 MNHNY, CDR2 SVGAGI (reference sequence). There are 12 residues in the CDR3. V was trimmed by 10 bases and J by 3 bases, leaving 12 bases between them. CDR3 region: CATEGSYYGYTF. In DNA form, the CDR3 reads TGTGCCACCGAAGGGAGTTACTATGGCTACACCTTC.

The rearrangement links TRBV5-1 to TRBJ2-3; TRBD1 is a possible D gene (6 bases). The CDR3 is 15 residues long. V was shortened by 0 bases and J by 0 bases, with 8 bases between the two germline ends. Germline CDR1 is SGHRS and CDR2 is YFSETQ. Here the CDR3 DNA reads TGCGCCAGCAGCTTGGAGGGGACAAGCACAGATACGCAGTATTTT. This translates into CASSLEGTSTDTQYF.

The V and J genes are TRBV5-1 and TRBJ1-2; D is perhaps TRBD1 (6 bases). The germline gives CDR1 SGHRS, CDR2 YFSETQ. The CDR3 consists of 17 residues. V lost 4 bases and J 2 bases, leaving 21 bases between the germline ends. The CDR3 DNA is TGCGCCAGCAGCCTGGGGTTTAACAGGGAAAGAAACTATGGCTACACCTTC. It is translated as CASSLGFNRERNYGYTF.

The sample holds one count of this clone. The V call is TRBV30, the J call TRBJ1-1; the D is unclear. The CDR3 covers 15 residues. The germline V and J ends were trimmed by 0 bases and 4 bases, with 15 bases remaining between them. Germline values: CDR1 GTSNPN, CDR2 SVGIG (reference sequence). The CDR3 here is CAWSVGRSVGTEAFF. For the CDR3, the DNA is TGTGCCTGGAGTGTCGGGAGGTCGGTCGGCACTGAAGCTTTCTTT.

V and J are TRBV19 and TRBJ1-6; 7 bases align to TRBD1. Per germline, CDR1 LNHDA and CDR2 SQIVND (reference sequence). There are 16 residues in the CDR3. The V gene end was trimmed by 1 base and the J gene end by 10 bases; junction bases not matched to a gene: 10. Here the CDR3 reads CASSIGGQLRSSPLHF. CDR3 in DNA: TGTGCCAGTAGTATAGGGGGACAGTTAAGGAGCTCACCCCTCCACTTT.

This clone was observed a single time. The chain couples TRBV28 to TRBJ1-1, with 9 bases fitting TRBD1. This CDR3 is built from 14 residues. CDR1 MDHEN and CDR2 SYDVKM come from the germline V gene. The V and J ends lost 5 bases and 3 bases, in that order; junction bases with no gene match: 4. Here the CDR3 DNA reads TGTGCCAGCAGTCCGGGACAGGGAGACACTGAAGCTTTCTTT. Its translation is CASSPGQGDTEAFF. Using reference TRBV28 and TRBJ1-1 for the parts outside the CDR3, the full variable domain is DVKVTQSSRYLVKRTGEKVFLECVQDMDHENMFWYRQDPGLGLRLIYFSYDVKMKEKGDIPEGYSVSREKKERFSLILESASTNQTSMYLCASSPGQGDTEAFFGQGTRLTVV.

The CDR3 DNA is TGTGCCAGCAGCCCCCGGGACTTCCAAGAGACCCAGTACTTC. Protein: CASSPRDFQETQYF. The V gene is TRBV9, the J gene TRBJ2-5, with a tentative D call TRBD2 (6 bases). The CDR3 has 14 amino acids. Germline V gene data show CDR1 as SGDLS and CDR2 as YYNGEE. V lost 4 bases and J 1 base, leaving 11 bases between the germline ends.

The chain has TRBV27 and TRBJ1-5; 8 bases match TRBD1. CDR3 size: 17 residues. V shed 2 bases, J shed 0 bases, and the junction held 6 bases outside the gene matches. Germline V gene data show CDR1 as MNHEY and CDR2 as SMNVEV (reference sequence). CDR3 DNA sequence: TGTGCCAGCAGTTTAAGATACGACAGGGGTAGCAATCAGCCCCAGCATTTT. This sequence encodes CASSLRYDRGSNQPQHF.

This rearrangement joins TRBV7-9 to TRBJ2-3; 13 positions match TRBD2. Germline CDR1 SEHNR, CDR2 FQNEAQ (reference sequence). The CDR3 runs to 16 residues. J was trimmed by 2 bases and V by 3 bases; bases with no gene match: 2. The CDR3 DNA reads TGTGCCAGCAGCTTGGGACTAGCGGGGTTCACAGATACGCAGTATTTT. Residues: CASSLGLAGFTDTQYF. Combining the CDR3 with reference TRBV7-9 and TRBJ2-3 gives the whole variable domain DTGVSQNPRHKITKRGQNVTFRCDPISEHNRLYWYRQTLGQGPEFLTYFQNEAQLEKSRLLSDRFSAERPKGSFSTLEIQRTEQGDSAMYLCASSLGLAGFTDTQYFGPGTRLTVL.

The chain has TRBV19 and TRBJ1-5, with 9 bases matching TRBD1. From germline, CDR1 is LNHDA and CDR2 SQIVND (reference sequence). The CDR3 contains 13 residues. The V and J ends lost 9 bases and 7 bases, in that order; junction bases with no gene match: 7. CDR3 coding DNA: TGTGCCAGCTCACAGGGGGCCTTACAGCCCCAGCATTTT. Translation: CASSQGALQPQHF.

The genes are TRBV5-6 and TRBJ2-6, with 7 nucleotides matching TRBD1. The CDR3 contains 15 residues. The junction had 8 bases not matched to a gene; V was cut back by 2 bases and J by 9 bases. Germline values: CDR1 SGHDT, CDR2 YYEEEE. CDR3 sequence reads: CASSLQGTTSNVLTF. The CDR3 DNA follows: TGTGCCAGCAGCTTACAGGGGACCACAAGCAACGTCCTGACTTTC.

The J gene is TRBJ1-4, the V gene TRBV30; the D is unclear. The CDR3 is made up of 15 amino acids. V gave up 3 bases and J gave up 0 bases, with 11 bases separating them. The germline CDR1 and CDR2 sequences are GTSNPN and SVGIG (reference sequence). CDR3 in amino acids: CAWSPAGATNEKLFF. The CDR3 DNA reads TGTGCCTGGAGCCCCGCCGGGGCAACTAATGAAAAACTGTTTTTT.

The chain employs TRBV7-8 and TRBJ2-2; 15 nucleotides agree with TRBD2. The germline V gene has CDR1 SGHVS and CDR2 FQNEAQ. This CDR3 has 18 residues. With V trimmed by 4 bases and J by 5 bases, 8 bases remained unmatched. CDR3 in amino acids: CASSSRTSGGVLTGELFF. In DNA, the CDR3 is TGTGCCAGCAGCTCACGGACTAGCGGGGGGGTGTTAACCGGGGAGCTGTTTTTT.

The chain links TRBV18 to TRBJ2-1; D is unresolved. This CDR3 has 12 residues. Deletions cut 1 base from V and 9 bases from J, with 7 bases between. CDR1 is KGHSH and CDR2 is LQKENI in the germline V gene. CDR3 region: CASSPLAVEQFF. The CDR3 region has the DNA TGTGCCAGCTCACCACTAGCAGTTGAGCAGTTCTTC.

The chain employs TRBV12-5 and TRBJ1-6, with 7 nucleotides matching TRBD1. CDR3 length: 16 residues. The germline V gene encodes CDR1 LGHNT and CDR2 FRNRAP. J was trimmed by 9 bases and V by 6 bases; bases with no gene match: 14. CDR3 nucleotide sequence: TGTGCTAGTGGGGAAGGGACAGCGGAGATCGGTTCACCCCTCCACTTT. Translating gives CASGEGTAEIGSPLHF.

The chain has TRBV9 and TRBJ2-2; 11 bases fit TRBD2. There are 16 residues in the CDR3. Germline CDR1 SGDLS, CDR2 YYNGEE. V trimming: 0 bases; J trimming: 6 bases; junction bases outside the gene matches: 4. CDR3 sequence: CASSVGLAGGAGELFF. DNA of the CDR3: TGTGCCAGCAGCGTAGGCCTAGCGGGGGGAGCCGGGGAGCTGTTTTTT.

The chain joins TRBV7-3 to TRBJ2-1; a possible D gene is TRBD1 (5 bases). Trimming removed 5 bases at V and 1 base at J, with 12 bases between. Germline V gene data show CDR1 as SGHTA and CDR2 as FQGTGA. The CDR3 extends over 15 amino acids. CDR3 protein: CASSVQGDSYNEQFF. The CDR3 nucleotides are TGTGCCAGCAGCGTCCAGGGCGATTCCTACAATGAGCAGTTCTTC.

DNA for the CDR3: TGTGCCAGCTCACGGGGAGCCCCCTACAATGAGCAGTTCTTC. Amino acids: CASSRGAPYNEQFF. V gene TRBV18 combines with J gene TRBJ2-1; D is perhaps TRBD2 (5 bases). Germline V CDR1 and CDR2: KGHSH, LQKENI. The germline V and J ends were trimmed by 4 bases and 2 bases, with 9 bases remaining between them. The CDR3 has 14 residues.

This chain links TRBV5-8 with TRBJ1-1; D not resolved. The V end was cut by 1 base, the J end by 3 bases, with 7 bases between. This CDR3 has 13 residues. Germline V gene data show CDR1 as SGHTS and CDR2 as YDEGEE. The CDR3 nucleotides are TGTGCCAGCAGCTTGAACAGCTACACTGAAGCTTTCTTT. It encodes CASSLNSYTEAFF. Using reference TRBV5-8 and TRBJ1-1 for the parts outside the CDR3, the full variable domain is EAGVTQSPTHLIKTRGQQATLRCSPISGHTSVYWYQQALGLGLQFLLWYDEGEERNRGNFPPRFSGRQFPNYSSELNVNALELEDSALYLCASSLNSYTEAFFGQGTRLTVV.

V is TRBV5-4 and J is TRBJ2-7; 9 nucleotides match TRBD2. There are 15 residues in the CDR3. Germline lookup yields CDR1 SGHNT and CDR2 YYREEE (reference sequence). Germline trimming cut 0 bases from V and 3 bases from J; bases unmatched to any gene: 4. The CDR3: CASSLDLAGSYEQYF. The CDR3 bases are TGTGCCAGCAGCTTGGACCTAGCGGGGAGCTACGAGCAGTACTTC.

This rearrangement joins TRBV15 to TRBJ1-6; D is possibly TRBD1 (6 bases). Trimming left V 2 bases short and J 7 bases short, with 9 bases between. Germline V CDR1 and CDR2: LNHNV, YYDKDF (reference sequence). The CDR3 contains 14 residues. The CDR3 DNA is TGTGCCACCAGCAGAACAACAGGGAATTCACCCCTCCACTTT. It encodes CATSRTTGNSPLHF. The entire variable domain, with the rest obtained from reference TRBV15 and TRBJ1-6, is as follows: DAMVIQNPRYQVTQFGKPVTLSCSQTLNHNVMYWYQQKSSQAPKLLFHYYDKDFNNEADTPDNFQSRRPNTSFCFLDIRSPGLGDTAMYLCATSRTTGNSPLHFGNGTRLTVT.

J is TRBJ1-2 and V is TRBV5-1, with D unclear. This CDR3 has 14 amino acids. Trimming pared 3 bases from V and 1 base from J, leaving 10 bases between. Germline V CDR1 and CDR2: SGHRS, YFSETQ. The CDR3 DNA reads TGCGCCAGCAGCTCGGACGGACTTAACTATGGCTACACCTTC. Translated: CASSSDGLNYGYTF. Complete variable domain (other parts from reference TRBV5-1 and TRBJ1-2): KAGVTQTPRYLIKTRGQQVTLSCSPISGHRSVSWYQQTPGQGLQFLFEYFSETQRNKGNFPGRFSGRQFSNSRSEMNVSTLELGDSALYLCASSSDGLNYGYTFGSGTRLTVV.

The chain carries TRBV6-5 and TRBJ1-6; a weak D match, TRBD1 (5 bases). Germline assignment: CDR1 MNHEY and CDR2 SVGAGI. Trimming removed 1 base from V and 5 bases from J, with 9 bases in between. The CDR3 totals 15 residues. CDR3 sequence: CASSYLGPNNSPLHF. The CDR3 DNA reads as TGTGCCAGCAGTTACTTGGGGCCGAATAATTCACCCCTCCACTTT.

The chain employs TRBV11-1 and TRBJ1-1; D gene unclear. CDR3 length: 13 residues. Trimming took 1 base from V and 4 from J, leaving 7 bases between them. Germline-derived CDR1 and CDR2 are SGHAT and FQDESV (reference sequence). For the CDR3, the DNA is TGTGCCAGCAGCTTAGTCGTGCGCACTGAAGCTTTCTTT. Protein product: CASSLVVRTEAFF.